A selection of T cell receptor beta chains follows, all from one sample in a study of T cell changes during pregnancy in multiple sclerosis. Produced via immunoSEQ multiplex PCR; TCRdb's table is partial and in-frame only. The sample holds roughly 110,000 clones, 80% to 95% seen once. Source: peripheral blood, taken after pregnancy. Receptor source: a female donor with multiple sclerosis, enrolled in a pregnancy study. CDR3s include the opening cysteine and the closing phenylalanine or tryptophan. The D gene is left open where the match is weak. Part of the rows lack a size; the others show once, few, many or a class for expanded clones.

j_call: TRBJ2-3; clone_size: -; d_call: -; v_call: TRBV19; cdr3_aa: CASTVQGGPTDTQYF; cdr3_nt: TGTGCCAGTACCGTACAAGGGGGTCCCACAGATACGCAGTATTTT
j_call: TRBJ2-7; clone_size: -; d_call: -; v_call: TRBV10-3; cdr3_aa: CAIRPDSGYEQYF; cdr3_nt: TGTGCCATCAGGCCGGACAGTGGCTACGAGCAGTACTTC
j_call: TRBJ1-3; clone_size: -; d_call: -; v_call: TRBV27; cdr3_aa: CASRDSSGNTIYF; cdr3_nt: TGTGCCAGCAGGGACAGCTCTGGAAACACCATATATTTT
j_call: TRBJ2-1; clone_size: -; d_call: -; v_call: TRBV16; cdr3_aa: CASSTHLPGVDDEQFF; cdr3_nt: TGTGCCAGCAGCACACACCTCCCAGGGGTTGACGATGAGCAGTTCTTC
j_call: TRBJ1-5; clone_size: -; d_call: TRBD1; v_call: TRBV2; cdr3_aa: CASSPGTALNQPQHF; cdr3_nt: TGTGCCAGCAGTCCCGGGACAGCCTTAAATCAGCCCCAGCATTTT
j_call: TRBJ2-1; clone_size: once; d_call: TRBD2; v_call: TRBV10-3; cdr3_aa: CAISESRGEDQFF; cdr3_nt: TGTGCCATCAGTGAGTCTCGGGGGGAAGACCAGTTCTTC
j_call: TRBJ2-1; clone_size: -; d_call: -; v_call: TRBV5-1; cdr3_aa: CASSFQAGSYNEQFF; cdr3_nt: TGCGCCAGCAGCTTTCAGGCGGGCTCCTACAATGAGCAGTTCTTC
j_call: TRBJ2-1; clone_size: -; d_call: TRBD2; v_call: TRBV14; cdr3_aa: CASSPAKAGAYNEQFF; cdr3_nt: TGTGCCAGCAGCCCCGCGAAAGCGGGGGCTTACAATGAGCAGTTCTTC
j_call: TRBJ1-5; clone_size: -; d_call: -; v_call: TRBV7-3; cdr3_aa: CASSLRGLPTVGNQPQHF; cdr3_nt: TGTGCCAGCAGCTTAAGGGGACTCCCTACGGTGGGCAATCAGCCCCAGCATTTT
j_call: TRBJ1-1; clone_size: -; d_call: -; v_call: TRBV5-1; cdr3_aa: CASKVDSVDTEAFF; cdr3_nt: TGCGCCAGCAAAGTTGACAGCGTGGACACTGAAGCTTTCTTT
j_call: TRBJ2-7; clone_size: -; d_call: -; v_call: TRBV27; cdr3_aa: CASSLITGKGPNEQYF; cdr3_nt: TGTGCCAGCAGTTTAATTACAGGGAAAGGGCCGAACGAGCAGTACTTC
j_call: TRBJ1-2; clone_size: -; d_call: -; v_call: TRBV27; cdr3_aa: CASSPGQKNYGYTF; cdr3_nt: TGTGCCAGCAGTCCAGGACAGAAAAACTATGGCTACACCTTC
j_call: TRBJ1-1; clone_size: -; d_call: TRBD1; v_call: TRBV30; cdr3_aa: CAWSPSGTGSFF; cdr3_nt: TGTGCCTGGAGTCCTTCCGGGACAGGATCTTTCTTT
j_call: TRBJ2-7; clone_size: -; d_call: TRBD2; v_call: TRBV6-1; cdr3_aa: CASSEGLAREQYF; cdr3_nt: TGTGCCAGCAGTGAGGGACTAGCGCGCGAGCAGTACTTC
j_call: TRBJ1-1; clone_size: -; d_call: -; v_call: TRBV28; cdr3_aa: CASSSGVMNTEAFF; cdr3_nt: TGTGCCAGCAGTTCCGGGGTCATGAACACTGAAGCTTTCTTT
j_call: TRBJ2-1; clone_size: -; d_call: TRBD2; v_call: TRBV6-6; cdr3_aa: CASSYPIAGGPNEQFF; cdr3_nt: TGTGCCAGCAGCTACCCGATAGCGGGAGGGCCGAATGAGCAGTTCTTC
j_call: TRBJ2-3; clone_size: -; d_call: TRBD2; v_call: TRBV28; cdr3_aa: CASGPHSGSTDTQYF; cdr3_nt: TGTGCCAGCGGCCCCCATAGCGGGTCCACAGATACGCAGTATTTT
j_call: TRBJ2-2; clone_size: -; d_call: -; v_call: TRBV11-1; cdr3_aa: CASSLVAQDTGELFF; cdr3_nt: TGTGCCAGCAGCTTAGTTGCACAGGACACCGGGGAGCTGTTTTTT
j_call: TRBJ1-2; clone_size: -; d_call: -; v_call: TRBV18; cdr3_aa: CASSQILEASNYGYTF; cdr3_nt: TGTGCCAGCTCACAAATTCTCGAGGCATCTAACTATGGCTACACCTTC
j_call: TRBJ2-5; clone_size: -; d_call: -; v_call: TRBV28; cdr3_aa: CATSTSTGSLQETQYF; cdr3_nt: TGTGCCACCTCAACCTCCACGGGATCCCTTCAAGAGACCCAGTACTTC
j_call: TRBJ2-7; clone_size: -; d_call: -; v_call: TRBV6-1; cdr3_aa: CASSEILDIAYEQYF; cdr3_nt: TGTGCCAGCAGTGAGATTCTGGACATCGCCTACGAGCAGTACTTC
j_call: TRBJ2-7; clone_size: -; d_call: -; v_call: TRBV28; cdr3_aa: CASSLSPYEQYF; cdr3_nt: TGTGCCAGCAGTTTATCCCCATACGAGCAGTACTTC
j_call: TRBJ1-2; clone_size: -; d_call: TRBD1; v_call: TRBV6-6; cdr3_aa: CASSAGRQGLYGYTF; cdr3_nt: TGTGCCAGCAGTGCCGGGCGACAGGGTCTCTATGGCTACACCTTC
j_call: TRBJ1-2; clone_size: -; d_call: -; v_call: TRBV7-2; cdr3_aa: CASSLATGGGTYGYTF; cdr3_nt: TGTGCCAGCAGCTTAGCGACCGGCGGAGGGACCTATGGCTACACCTTC
j_call: TRBJ2-2; clone_size: -; d_call: TRBD2; v_call: TRBV5-8; cdr3_aa: CASSSGVAGDLANTGELFF; cdr3_nt: TGTGCCAGCAGCTCCGGGGTAGCGGGTGACCTCGCGAACACCGGGGAGCTGTTTTTT
j_call: TRBJ1-3; clone_size: -; d_call: -; v_call: TRBV10-3; cdr3_aa: CAISETATGPSSGNTIYF; cdr3_nt: TGTGCCATCAGTGAGACCGCCACAGGGCCGAGCTCTGGAAACACCATATATTTT